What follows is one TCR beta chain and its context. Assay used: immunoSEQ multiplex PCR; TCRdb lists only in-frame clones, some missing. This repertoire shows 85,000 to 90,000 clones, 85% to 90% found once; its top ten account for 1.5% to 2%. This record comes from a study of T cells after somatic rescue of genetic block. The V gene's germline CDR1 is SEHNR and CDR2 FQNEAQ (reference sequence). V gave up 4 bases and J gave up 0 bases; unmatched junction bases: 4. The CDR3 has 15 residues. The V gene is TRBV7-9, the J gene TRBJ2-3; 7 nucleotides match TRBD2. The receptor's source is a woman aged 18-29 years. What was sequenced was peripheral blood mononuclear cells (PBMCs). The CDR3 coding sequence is TGTGCCAGCAGCTCGCAAGCGGGAAGCACAGATACGCAGTATTTT. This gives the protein CASSSQAGSTDTQYF.